This entry concerns a single T cell receptor (beta chain). Antigen unknown. This sample was included in a study of cytomegalovirus exposure and HLA in healthy donors. Study-level findings and limits: Whilst most TCR sequences proved rare, a subset of public TCRs occurred across many donors.

Trimming took off 0 bases at V and 2 bases at J, with 13 bases between the two ends. This CDR3 is built from 16 residues. Germline values: CDR1 SGDLS, CDR2 YYNGEE. The PCR contained 60 Vbeta and 13 Jbeta primers. Assay: immunoSEQ multiplex PCR; the TCRdb copy retains only in-frame clones and omits some. Of about 250,000 clones in the sample, roughly 78% were seen once. This clonotype was obtained from a boy between 10 and 17 years old in good health and CMV-seronegative. Sequenced material: PBMCs. The rearrangement uses TRBV9 and TRBJ2-3, with D tentatively TRBD2 (5 bases). CDR3 sequence reads: CASSVVGVSPTDTQYF. CDR3 DNA sequence: TGTGCCAGCAGCGTAGTCGGGGTTTCCCCCACAGATACGCAGTATTTT.